This T cell receptor (beta chain) was identified in a study of T cell responses to AZD1222 COVID-19 vaccine. Broader study findings: CD4 TCRs associated with vaccination spanned spike, dominating at 160-218 and 743-854. Unmutated variant regions are reportedly the target of nearly half of TCRs that are spike-specific.

This CDR3 contains 14 residues. From germline, CDR1 is SGHRS and CDR2 YFSETQ. V was clipped by 0 bases and J by 2 bases, with 8 bases between them. Repertoires were generated with immunoSEQ multiplex PCR, while TCRdb's copy carries only in-frame clones and drops some. The sample records about 39,000 clones, around 90% being singletons. To note about this clone: The antigen is undetermined.

V gene TRBV5-1 combines with J gene TRBJ2-5; D remains ambiguous. This specimen consisted of peripheral blood, obtained 28 days after the second dose of the MenACWY control vaccine. The receptor was isolated from an adult who received the MenACWY meningococcal vaccine as a control. This CDR3 is CASSLGEVQETQYF. The CDR3 bases are TGCGCCAGCAGCTTGGGAGAGGTACAAGAGACCCAGTACTTC.